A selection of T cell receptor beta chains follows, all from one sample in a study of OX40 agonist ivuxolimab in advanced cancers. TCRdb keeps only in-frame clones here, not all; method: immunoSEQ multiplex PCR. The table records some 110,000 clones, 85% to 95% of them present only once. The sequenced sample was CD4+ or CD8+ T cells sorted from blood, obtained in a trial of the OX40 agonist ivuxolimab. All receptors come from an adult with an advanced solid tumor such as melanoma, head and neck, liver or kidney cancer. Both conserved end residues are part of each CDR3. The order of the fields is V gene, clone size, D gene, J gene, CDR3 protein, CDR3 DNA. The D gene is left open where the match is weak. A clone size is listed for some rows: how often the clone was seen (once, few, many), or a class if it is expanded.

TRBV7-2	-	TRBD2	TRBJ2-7	CASSLGIAGGDYEQYF	TGTGCCAGCAGCTTGGGAATAGCGGGAGGTGACTACGAGCAGTACTTC
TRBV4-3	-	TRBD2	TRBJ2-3	CASSQASLAGGQGDTQYF	TGCGCCAGCAGCCAAGCCTCCCTAGCGGGAGGGCAGGGGGATACGCAGTATTTT
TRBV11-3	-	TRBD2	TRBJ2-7	CASSSSGTSGAYEQYF	TGTGCCAGCAGCTCCTCCGGGACTAGCGGTGCCTACGAGCAGTACTTC
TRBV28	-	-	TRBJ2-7	CASITGTDLNEQYF	TGTGCCAGCATTACCGGGACCGACTTAAACGAGCAGTACTTC
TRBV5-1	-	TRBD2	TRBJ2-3	CASSRGLAGGTDTQYF	TGCGCCAGCAGCCGGGGACTAGCGGGGGGCACAGATACGCAGTATTTT
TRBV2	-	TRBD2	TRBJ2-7	CASRETSGTYEQYF	TGTGCCAGCAGAGAGACTAGCGGGACCTACGAGCAGTACTTC
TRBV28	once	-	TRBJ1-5	CASTLGGGHQPQHF	TGTGCCAGCACTCTGGGGGGGGGCCATCAGCCCCAGCATTTT
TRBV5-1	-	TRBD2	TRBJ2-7	CASSLVPGTSGHEQYF	TGCGCCAGCAGCTTGGTGCCCGGGACTAGCGGCCACGAGCAGTACTTC
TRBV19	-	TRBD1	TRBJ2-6	CASSPLDRGPGANVLTF	TGTGCCAGTAGTCCCCTGGACAGGGGGCCTGGGGCCAACGTCCTGACTTTC
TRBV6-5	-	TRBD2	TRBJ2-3	CASSPRGGPTDTQYF	TGTGCCAGCAGTCCCCGGGGGGGCCCCACAGATACGCAGTATTTT
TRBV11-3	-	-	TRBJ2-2	CASSLGTVGTGELFF	TGTGCCAGCAGCTTAGGGACAGTAGGCACCGGGGAGCTGTTTTTT
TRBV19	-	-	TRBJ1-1	CASSAYRSEGTEAFF	TGTGCCAGTAGTGCATACAGGTCGGAGGGGACTGAAGCTTTCTTT
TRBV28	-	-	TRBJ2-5	CAKPRQGTPPPGETQYF	TGTGCCAAACCACGGCAGGGGACCCCTCCACCGGGAGAGACCCAGTACTTC
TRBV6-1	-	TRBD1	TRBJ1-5	CASIRGQGGYQPQHF	TGTGCCAGCATCCGAGGACAGGGCGGTTATCAGCCCCAGCATTTT
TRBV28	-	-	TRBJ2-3	CASSPRDFTDTQYF	TGTGCCAGCAGTCCACGGGACTTCACAGATACGCAGTATTTT
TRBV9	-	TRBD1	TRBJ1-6	CASSVGGQPNSPLHF	TGTGCCAGCAGCGTAGGGGGACAGCCTAATTCACCCCTCCACTTT
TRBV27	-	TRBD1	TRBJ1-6	CASSLIFRTGDNSPLHF	TGTGCCAGCAGTTTAATTTTTAGGACAGGGGATAATTCACCCCTCCACTTT
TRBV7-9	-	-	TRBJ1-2	CASSFDVSSYGYTF	TGTGCCAGCAGCTTTGATGTCTCGAGCTATGGCTACACCTTC
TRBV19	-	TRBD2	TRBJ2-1	CASRRAGTSGRAGEQFF	TGTGCCAGTAGACGAGCCGGGACTAGCGGGAGGGCCGGTGAGCAGTTCTTC
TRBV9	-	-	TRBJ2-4	CASSVDRGTVDIQYF	TGTGCCAGCAGCGTAGATCGCGGGACGGTGGACATTCAGTACTTC
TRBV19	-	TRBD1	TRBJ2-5	CASSIGGTGSQETQYF	TGTGCCAGTAGTATAGGGGGGACAGGGTCACAAGAGACCCAGTACTTC
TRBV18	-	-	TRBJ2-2	CASSPLAPGPPDTGELFF	TGTGCCAGCTCACCACTAGCCCCGGGCCCCCCCGACACCGGGGAGCTGTTTTTT
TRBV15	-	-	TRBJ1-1	CATSKGGNTEAFF	TGTGCCACCAGCAAGGGGGGGAACACTGAAGCTTTCTTT
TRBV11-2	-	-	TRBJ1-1	CASSLRAGVGTEAFF	TGTGCCAGCAGCTTAAGGGCAGGGGTGGGGACTGAAGCTTTCTTT
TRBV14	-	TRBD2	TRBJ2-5	CASSQGSGTGETQYF	TGTGCCAGCAGCCAAGGAAGCGGGACGGGGGAGACCCAGTACTTC
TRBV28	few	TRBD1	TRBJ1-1	CASSPGDSQNTEAFF	TGTGCCAGCAGTCCAGGGGACAGTCAAAACACTGAAGCTTTCTTT
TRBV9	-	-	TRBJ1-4	CASSVAGTNEKLFF	TGTGCCAGCAGCGTAGCCGGGACTAATGAAAAACTGTTTTTT
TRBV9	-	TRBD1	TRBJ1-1	CASSPRQGRGTEAFF	TGTGCCAGCAGCCCCAGACAGGGCAGGGGCACTGAAGCTTTCTTT
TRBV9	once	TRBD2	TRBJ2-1	CASSVGLAGVYNEQFF	TGTGCCAGCAGCGTTGGACTAGCGGGAGTCTACAATGAGCAGTTCTTC